This is a list of T cell receptor beta chains from one sample in a study of shared clonotypes between healthy human individuals. TCRdb's table, derived via immunoSEQ multiplex PCR, lists solely in-frame clones and lacks some. Of millions of clones in the sample, over 85% were seen once. The sequenced sample consisted of naive CD4+ T cells sorted from blood. Receptor source: a young man in good health. The CDR3 runs from the conserved cysteine through the conserved F or W. D genes are given only for firm matches. Clone size is shown for a subset of rows, as once, few, many or a class of expanded clone.

TRBV10-3,TRBD1,TRBJ2-2,12,-,TGTGCCACGACAGGGGAGGCCGGGGAGCTGTTTTTT,CATTGEAGELFF
TRBV5-4,-,TRBJ1-1,14,-,TGTGCCAGCAGCTTACCAGGTGCTGGAACTGAAGCTTTCTTT,CASSLPGAGTEAFF
TRBV27,-,TRBJ2-1,13,-,TGTGCCAGCAGGTGGGGGGTCAACAATGAGCAGTTCTTC,CASRWGVNNEQFF
TRBV4-3,-,TRBJ2-3,15,-,TGCGCCAGCAGCCAAGAAGGCTCTAGCACAGATACGCAGTATTTT,CASSQEGSSTDTQYF
TRBV6-5,TRBD1,TRBJ1-1,13,-,TGTGCCAGCAGACAGGGGGCGCACACTGAAGCTTTCTTT,CASRQGAHTEAFF
TRBV7-2,-,TRBJ2-1,13,-,TGTGCCAGCAGCTTACGAAGGGGGAATGAGCAGTTCTTC,CASSLRRGNEQFF
TRBV6-1,-,TRBJ1-5,15,once,TGTGCCAGCAGATGGGACGGTGGGAGCAATCAGCCCCAGCATTTT,CASRWDGGSNQPQHF
TRBV6-5,TRBD2,TRBJ2-1,15,-,TGTGCCAGCAGTTACTCTAGCGGGAGGTACAATGAGCAGTTCTTC,CASSYSSGRYNEQFF
TRBV18,-,TRBJ1-4,16,-,TGTGCCAGCTCACGAGAAGCAGGTCCAACTAATGAAAAACTGTTTTTT,CASSREAGPTNEKLFF
TRBV28,-,TRBJ2-3,15,-,TGTGCCAGCAGTTACAGGGTCTCGTCAACAGATACGCAGTATTTT,CASSYRVSSTDTQYF
TRBV6-5,TRBD1,TRBJ1-1,15,-,TGTGCCAGCAGTTACACCGGGACAGGGGCCACTGAAGCTTTCTTT,CASSYTGTGATEAFF
TRBV10-3,TRBD1,TRBJ1-3,15,-,TGTGCCATCAGCGCCCCGGGACAGGGGCGAGAAACCATATATTTT,CAISAPGQGRETIYF
TRBV2,TRBD2,TRBJ2-3,14,-,TGTGCCAGCAGTGTAGCGGGTCTAAGCGATACGCAGTATTTT,CASSVAGLSDTQYF
TRBV30,-,TRBJ1-6,14,-,TGTGCCTGTTTTTCGGCAGTTTATAATTCACCCCTCCACTTT,CACFSAVYNSPLHF
TRBV19,TRBD1,TRBJ1-4,14,-,TGTGCCAGCCAGCAAGGGGGCAAAGGGGAAAAACTGTTTTTT,CASQQGGKGEKLFF
TRBV28,-,TRBJ1-5,15,-,TGTGCCAGCAGTTTACCCCAGGGAAGCAATCAGCCCCAGCATTTT,CASSLPQGSNQPQHF
TRBV27,TRBD1,TRBJ1-2,15,-,TGTGCCAGCAGTCCAATGACAGGGACATCCTATGGCTACACCTTC,CASSPMTGTSYGYTF
TRBV27,TRBD1,TRBJ1-1,15,-,TGTGCCAGCAGTTCGACTAGACAGGGAGGCACTGAAGCTTTCTTT,CASSSTRQGGTEAFF
TRBV10-2,-,TRBJ1-6,14,-,TGCGCCAGCAGTGAGTCCCCACAGGTTACACCCCTCCACTTT,CASSESPQVTPLHF
TRBV28,-,TRBJ2-2,12,-,TGTGCCGGAGGGGCGAACACCGGGGAGCTGTTTTTT,CAGGANTGELFF
TRBV28,-,TRBJ2-4,12,-,TGTGCCAGCAGTTTGGTATCCAACATTCAGTACTTC,CASSLVSNIQYF
TRBV4-1,TRBD2,TRBJ2-7,15,-,TGCGCCAGCAGCGCGCCTAGCGGGATCTCCTACGAGCAGTACTTC,CASSAPSGISYEQYF
TRBV19,TRBD2,TRBJ2-3,16,-,TGTGCCAGTAGTATAGAGGGGACTAGCGGCACAGATACGCAGTATTTT,CASSIEGTSGTDTQYF
TRBV6-5,TRBD1,TRBJ2-7,11,-,TGTGCCACCCGACAGGGATTAGAACAGTACTTC,CATRQGLEQYF
TRBV9,TRBD1,TRBJ1-6,15,-,TGTGCCAGCAGCTCCCGTGACAGGGCTAATTCACCCCTCCACTTT,CASSSRDRANSPLHF
TRBV6-5,TRBD1,TRBJ1-2,15,-,TGTGCCAGCAGTTTCGGACAGGGTCGAGGGGATGGCTACACCTTC,CASSFGQGRGDGYTF
TRBV30,TRBD1,TRBJ2-7,14,-,TGTGCCTGGAGTCGTGGGACAGGGGACTACGAGCAGTACTTC,CAWSRGTGDYEQYF
TRBV5-4,-,TRBJ1-2,11,-,TGTGCCAGCAGCAAAAACTATGGCTACACCTTC,CASSKNYGYTF
TRBV19,TRBD1,TRBJ1-2,14,few,TGTGCCAGCCGCCTGACAGGGGGCGACTATGGCTACACCTTC,CASRLTGGDYGYTF
TRBV6-5,TRBD1,TRBJ1-2,12,once,TGTGCCAGCAGGGGGACAGGGGTCGGCTACACCTTC,CASRGTGVGYTF
TRBV2,-,TRBJ1-1,15,-,TGTGCCAGCAGTGCCGCCCCCCGACAGAACACTGAAGCTTTCTTT,CASSAAPRQNTEAFF
TRBV6-1,-,TRBJ2-5,15,-,TGTGCCAGCAGCTCCCTGCTCCTGTACCAAGAGACCCAGTACTTC,CASSSLLLYQETQYF
TRBV4-3,-,TRBJ2-7,12,-,TGCGCCAGCAGCCAAGATTTCCGCGAGCAGTACTTC,CASSQDFREQYF
TRBV9,TRBD1,TRBJ2-7,15,-,TGTGCCAGCAGCGTAAGGACAGGGGGCTACTACGAGCAGTACTTC,CASSVRTGGYYEQYF
TRBV19,-,TRBJ1-5,14,-,TGTGCCAGTAGTATCTCGGGGGAAAGACAGCCCCAGCATTTT,CASSISGERQPQHF
TRBV28,-,TRBJ2-7,13,-,TGTGCCAGCAGCCGGGGACAACCCTACGAGCAGTACTTC,CASSRGQPYEQYF
TRBV6-6,-,TRBJ2-1,11,-,TGTGCCAGCAGTTTCCACAATGAGCAGTTCTTC,CASSFHNEQFF
TRBV14,-,TRBJ2-6,16,-,TGTGCCAGCAGCCAAGGAGGGGGGACCTGGGCCAACGTCCTGACTTTC,CASSQGGGTWANVLTF
TRBV2,TRBD2,TRBJ2-7,13,-,TGTGCCAGCAGTCCCGGACTAGCACGCGAGCAGTACTTC,CASSPGLAREQYF
TRBV19,-,TRBJ2-7,14,-,TGTGCCAGTAGTATAAGAGGCTGGTCCTACGAGCAGTACTTC,CASSIRGWSYEQYF
TRBV5-4,-,TRBJ2-5,15,-,TGTGCCAGCAGCTTTGGGTTGCAGCGGCAAGAGACCCAGTACTTC,CASSFGLQRQETQYF
TRBV7-9,-,TRBJ1-1,9,-,TGTGCCAGCAGCTTAGGGGCTTTCTTT,CASSLGAFF
TRBV5-1,TRBD1,TRBJ1-4,17,once,TGCGCCAGCAGCTTTGGAGGGACAGGGGAAGTAAATGAAAAACTGTTTTTT,CASSFGGTGEVNEKLFF
TRBV5-1,TRBD1,TRBJ1-2,13,-,TGCGCCAGCAGCGCGGGACAGCCCTATGGCTACACCTTC,CASSAGQPYGYTF
TRBV4-3,-,TRBJ2-2,14,-,TGCGCCAGCAGCCTCGACTCGGACACCGGGGAGCTGTTTTTT,CASSLDSDTGELFF
TRBV11-2,TRBD2,TRBJ2-5,16,-,TGTGCCAGCAGCTTTGGAAGCGGGGGGCTTCAAGAGACCCAGTACTTC,CASSFGSGGLQETQYF
TRBV5-6,-,TRBJ2-2,15,-,TGTGCCAGCAGCTTGCGTCCGATGAACACCGGGGAGCTGTTTTTT,CASSLRPMNTGELFF
TRBV2,TRBD1,TRBJ2-7,13,-,TGTGCCAGCAGGACAGGGGACATCTACGAGCAGTACTTC,CASRTGDIYEQYF